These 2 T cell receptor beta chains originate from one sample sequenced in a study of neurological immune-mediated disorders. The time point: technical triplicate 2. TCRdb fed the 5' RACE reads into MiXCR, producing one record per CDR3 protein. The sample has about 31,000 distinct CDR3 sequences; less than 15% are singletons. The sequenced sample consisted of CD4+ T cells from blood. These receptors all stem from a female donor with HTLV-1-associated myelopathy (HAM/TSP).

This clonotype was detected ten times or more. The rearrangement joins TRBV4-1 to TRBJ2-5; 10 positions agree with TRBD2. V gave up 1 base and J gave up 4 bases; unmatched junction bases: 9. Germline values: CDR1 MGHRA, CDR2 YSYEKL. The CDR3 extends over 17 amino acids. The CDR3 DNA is TGCGCCAGCAGCCAAGGGGGACTAGCGCCCGCGGGAGAGACCCAGTACTTC. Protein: CASSQGGLAPAGETQYF.

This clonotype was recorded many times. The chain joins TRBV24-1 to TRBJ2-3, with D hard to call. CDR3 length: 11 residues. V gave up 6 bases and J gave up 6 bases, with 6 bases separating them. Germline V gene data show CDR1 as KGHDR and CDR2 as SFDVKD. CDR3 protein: CATSLGDTQYF. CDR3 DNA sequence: TGTGCCACCAGTCTGGGGGATACGCAGTATTTT.